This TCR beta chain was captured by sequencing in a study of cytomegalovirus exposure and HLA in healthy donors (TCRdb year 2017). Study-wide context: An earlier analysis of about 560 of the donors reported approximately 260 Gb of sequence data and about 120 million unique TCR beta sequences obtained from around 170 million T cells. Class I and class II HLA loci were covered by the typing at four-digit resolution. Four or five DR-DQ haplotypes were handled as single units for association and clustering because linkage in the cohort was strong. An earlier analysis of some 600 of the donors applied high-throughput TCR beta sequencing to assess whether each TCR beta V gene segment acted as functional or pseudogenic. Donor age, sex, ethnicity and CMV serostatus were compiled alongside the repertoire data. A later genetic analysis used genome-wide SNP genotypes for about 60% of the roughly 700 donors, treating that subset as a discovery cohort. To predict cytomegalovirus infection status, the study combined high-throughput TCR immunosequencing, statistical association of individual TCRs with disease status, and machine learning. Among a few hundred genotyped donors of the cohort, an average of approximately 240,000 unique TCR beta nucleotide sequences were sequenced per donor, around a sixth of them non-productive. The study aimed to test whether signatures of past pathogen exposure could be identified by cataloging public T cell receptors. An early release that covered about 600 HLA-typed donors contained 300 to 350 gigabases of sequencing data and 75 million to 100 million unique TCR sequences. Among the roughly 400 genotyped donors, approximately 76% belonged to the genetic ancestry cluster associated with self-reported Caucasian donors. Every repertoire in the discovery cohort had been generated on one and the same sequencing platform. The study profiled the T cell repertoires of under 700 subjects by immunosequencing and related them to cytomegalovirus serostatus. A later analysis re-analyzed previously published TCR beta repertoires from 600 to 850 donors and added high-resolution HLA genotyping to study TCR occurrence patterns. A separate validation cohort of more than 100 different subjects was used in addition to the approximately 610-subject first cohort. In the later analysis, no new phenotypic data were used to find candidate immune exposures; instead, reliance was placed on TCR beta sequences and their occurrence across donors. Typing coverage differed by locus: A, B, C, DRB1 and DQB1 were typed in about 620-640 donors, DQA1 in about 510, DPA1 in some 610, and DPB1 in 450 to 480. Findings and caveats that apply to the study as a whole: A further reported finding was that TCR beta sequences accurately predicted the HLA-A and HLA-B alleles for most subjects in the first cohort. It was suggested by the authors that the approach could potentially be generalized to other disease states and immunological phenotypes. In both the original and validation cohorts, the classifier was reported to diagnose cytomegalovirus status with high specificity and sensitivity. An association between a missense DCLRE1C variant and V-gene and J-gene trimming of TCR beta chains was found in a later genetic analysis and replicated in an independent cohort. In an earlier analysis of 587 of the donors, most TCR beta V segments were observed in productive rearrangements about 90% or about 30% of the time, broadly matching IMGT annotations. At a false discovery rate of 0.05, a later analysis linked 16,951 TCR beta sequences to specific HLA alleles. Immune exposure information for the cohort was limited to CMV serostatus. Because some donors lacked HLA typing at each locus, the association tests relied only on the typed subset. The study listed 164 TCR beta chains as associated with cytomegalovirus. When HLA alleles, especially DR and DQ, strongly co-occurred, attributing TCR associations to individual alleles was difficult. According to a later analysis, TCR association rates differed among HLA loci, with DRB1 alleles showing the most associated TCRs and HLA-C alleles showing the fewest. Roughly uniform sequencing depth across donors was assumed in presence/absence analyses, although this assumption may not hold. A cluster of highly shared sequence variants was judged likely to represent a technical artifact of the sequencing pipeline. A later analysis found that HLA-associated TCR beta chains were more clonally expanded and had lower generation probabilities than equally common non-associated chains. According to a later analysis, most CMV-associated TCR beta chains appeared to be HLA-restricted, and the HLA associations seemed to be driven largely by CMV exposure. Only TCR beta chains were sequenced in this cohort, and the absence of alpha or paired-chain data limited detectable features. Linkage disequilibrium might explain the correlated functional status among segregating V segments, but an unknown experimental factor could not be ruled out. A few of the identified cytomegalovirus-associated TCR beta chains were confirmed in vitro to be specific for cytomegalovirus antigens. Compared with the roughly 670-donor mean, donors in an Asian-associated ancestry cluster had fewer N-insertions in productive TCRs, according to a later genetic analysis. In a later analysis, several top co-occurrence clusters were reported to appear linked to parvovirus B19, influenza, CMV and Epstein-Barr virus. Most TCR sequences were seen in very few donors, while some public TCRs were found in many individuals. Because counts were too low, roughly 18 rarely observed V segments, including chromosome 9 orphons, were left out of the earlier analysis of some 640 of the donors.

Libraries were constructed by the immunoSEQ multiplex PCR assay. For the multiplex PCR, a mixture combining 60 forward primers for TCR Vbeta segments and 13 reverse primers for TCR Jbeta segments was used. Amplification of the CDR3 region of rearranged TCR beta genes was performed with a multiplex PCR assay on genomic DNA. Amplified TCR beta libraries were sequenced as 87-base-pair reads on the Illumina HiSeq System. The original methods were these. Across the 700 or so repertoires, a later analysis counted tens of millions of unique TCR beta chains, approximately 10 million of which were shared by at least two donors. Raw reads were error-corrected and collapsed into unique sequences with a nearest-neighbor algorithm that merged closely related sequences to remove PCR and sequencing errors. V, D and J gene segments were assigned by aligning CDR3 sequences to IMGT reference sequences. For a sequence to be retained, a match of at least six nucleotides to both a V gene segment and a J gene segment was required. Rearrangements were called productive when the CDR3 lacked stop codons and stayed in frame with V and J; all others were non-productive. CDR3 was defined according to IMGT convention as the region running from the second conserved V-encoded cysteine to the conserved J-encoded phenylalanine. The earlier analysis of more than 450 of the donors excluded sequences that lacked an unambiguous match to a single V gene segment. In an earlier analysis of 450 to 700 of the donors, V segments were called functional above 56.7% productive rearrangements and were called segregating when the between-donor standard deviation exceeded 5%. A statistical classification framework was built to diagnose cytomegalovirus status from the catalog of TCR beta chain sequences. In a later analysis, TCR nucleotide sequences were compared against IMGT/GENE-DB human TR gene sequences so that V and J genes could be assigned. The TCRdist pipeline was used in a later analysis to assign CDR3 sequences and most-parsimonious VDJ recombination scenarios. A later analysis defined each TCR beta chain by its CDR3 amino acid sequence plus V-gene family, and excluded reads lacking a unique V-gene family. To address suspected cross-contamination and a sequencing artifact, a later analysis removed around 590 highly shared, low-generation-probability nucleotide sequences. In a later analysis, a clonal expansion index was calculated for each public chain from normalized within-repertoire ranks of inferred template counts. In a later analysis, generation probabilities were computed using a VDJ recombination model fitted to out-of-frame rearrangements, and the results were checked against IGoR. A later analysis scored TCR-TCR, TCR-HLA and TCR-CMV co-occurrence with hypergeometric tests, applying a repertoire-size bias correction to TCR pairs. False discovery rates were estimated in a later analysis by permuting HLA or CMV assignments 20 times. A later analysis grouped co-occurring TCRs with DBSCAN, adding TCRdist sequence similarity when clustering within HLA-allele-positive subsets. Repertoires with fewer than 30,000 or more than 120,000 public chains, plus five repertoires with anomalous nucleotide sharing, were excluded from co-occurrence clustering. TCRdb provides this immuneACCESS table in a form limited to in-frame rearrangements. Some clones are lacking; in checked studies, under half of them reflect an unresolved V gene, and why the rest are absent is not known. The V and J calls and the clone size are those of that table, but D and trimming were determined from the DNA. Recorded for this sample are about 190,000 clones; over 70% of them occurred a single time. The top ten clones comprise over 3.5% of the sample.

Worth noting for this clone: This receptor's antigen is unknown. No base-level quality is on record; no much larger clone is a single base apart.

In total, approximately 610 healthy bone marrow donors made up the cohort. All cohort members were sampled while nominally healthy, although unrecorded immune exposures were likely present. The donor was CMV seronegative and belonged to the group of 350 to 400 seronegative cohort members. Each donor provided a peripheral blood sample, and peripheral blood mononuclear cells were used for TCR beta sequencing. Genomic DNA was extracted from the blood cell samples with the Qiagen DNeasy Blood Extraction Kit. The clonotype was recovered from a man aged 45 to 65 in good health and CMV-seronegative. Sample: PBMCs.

Here the CDR3 is given as CAISESYGRGSEAFF. Here is the DNA: TGTGCCATCAGTGAGTCTTATGGAAGGGGATCTGAAGCTTTCTTT. The chain joins TRBV10-3 to TRBJ1-1, with TRBD1 as a weak D call on 5 bases. The CDR3 covers 15 residues, taking in both the cysteine and the phenylalanine. The kept DNA is CDR3 alone, 45 bases in frame from the first base. The germline V gene provides CDR1 ENHRY and CDR2 SYGVKD. V loses 0 bases, J loses 6 bases, and the germline ends lie 14 bases apart.